This T cell receptor (beta chain) derives from a study of low-dose radiotherapy and immunotherapy resistance in tumors. For the study at large: Participants in Cohort 1 were administered 0.5 Gy per fraction at 2-week intervals, to a cumulative dose of 6.5 Gy. Those assigned to Cohort 2 were treated with 1 Gy per fraction every two weeks (13 Gy in total over 26 weeks). Administration of intravenous cyclophosphamide at 200 mg/m2 took place every two weeks, one day before radiation and immunotherapy.

Alpha- and beta-chain coverage of first-strand cDNA came from TRAV- and TRBV-specific primers. TCR amplification involved 15 to 20 PCR cycles with a constant-region primer and V-primer adapter. mRNA, after isolation, was amplified by in vitro transcription. MiXCR, run by TCRdb on the reads, gives a single entry per CDR3 protein. The table records roughly 6,000 distinct CDR3 sequences, about two thirds of them present only once. The CDR3 is 17 residues long. V was trimmed by 0 bases and J by 0 bases, leaving 12 bases between them. Germline CDR1 LGHNA, CDR2 YNFKEQ. The sequence was collected from a human donor with advanced metastatic prostate, ovarian, gallbladder or colorectal cancer (not recorded which). This table probably holds off-target reads from a library built for another chain. The chain carries TRBV4-2 and TRBJ2-1, with D perhaps matching TRBD1 (6 bases). DNA for the CDR3: TGTGCCAGCAGCCAAGATCTGGACAGCAGCTCCTACAATGAGCAGTTCTTC. Translated, it gives CASSQDLDSSSYNEQFF.